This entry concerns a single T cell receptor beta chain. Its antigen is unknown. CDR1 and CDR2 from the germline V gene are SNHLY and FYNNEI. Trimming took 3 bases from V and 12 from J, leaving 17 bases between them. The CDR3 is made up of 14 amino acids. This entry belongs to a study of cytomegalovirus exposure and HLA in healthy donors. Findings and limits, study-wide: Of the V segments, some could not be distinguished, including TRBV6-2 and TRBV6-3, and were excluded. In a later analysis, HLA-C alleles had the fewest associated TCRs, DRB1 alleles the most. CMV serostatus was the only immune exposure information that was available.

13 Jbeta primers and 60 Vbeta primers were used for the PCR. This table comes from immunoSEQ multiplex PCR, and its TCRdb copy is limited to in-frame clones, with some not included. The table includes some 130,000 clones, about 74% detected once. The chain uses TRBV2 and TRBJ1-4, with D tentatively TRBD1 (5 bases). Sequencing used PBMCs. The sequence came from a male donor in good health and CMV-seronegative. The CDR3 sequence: CASSDRGLLRQLFF. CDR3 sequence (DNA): TGTGCCAGCAGTGATCGGGGACTGCTTAGGCAACTGTTTTTT.